These T cell receptor beta chains were read from a single sample in a study of blood T cell repertoires in COVID-19. Some clones are missing from TCRdb's copy, which holds only in-frame ones; the method was immunoSEQ multiplex PCR. This table has 150,000 to 200,000 clones, 75% to 85% appearing once. Sample: PBMCs or T cells enriched from blood (not recorded which). The receptors shown here come from an older woman who had recovered from COVID-19. Each CDR3 is given with its conserved first and last residue. A D gene is named only where the DNA matches it firmly. Size is omitted from some rows. Given values are once, few, many or a class for expanded clones.

TRBJ2-7 . . TRBV5-1 CASSLGSLSYEQYF TGCGCCAGCAGCTTGGGGTCCCTATCCTACGAGCAGTACTTC
TRBJ2-3 . . TRBV11-2 CASSLNAGTDTQYF TGTGCCAGCAGCTTAAACGCCGGGACAGATACGCAGTATTTT
TRBJ1-4 . once TRBV11-2 CASRPAGTEKLFF TGTGCCAGCAGACCCGCCGGGACAGAAAAACTGTTTTTT
TRBJ1-1 TRBD1 . TRBV5-8 CASSIAGTGNAFF TGTGCCAGCAGCATCGCCGGGACAGGGAACGCTTTCTTT
TRBJ1-2 TRBD1 . TRBV10-1 CASKDRGQGYTF TGCGCCAGCAAGGACAGGGGTCAGGGCTACACCTTC
TRBJ2-5 . . TRBV5-1 CASSFGGGKETQYF TGCGCCAGCAGCTTTGGCGGGGGCAAAGAGACCCAGTACTTC
TRBJ1-1 TRBD1 . TRBV12-3/TRBV12-4 CASSLRDSEAFF TGTGCCAGCAGTTTGAGGGACAGTGAAGCTTTCTTT
TRBJ1-6 TRBD1 . TRBV6-5 CASSYSAGGDRALHF TGTGCCAGCAGTTACTCCGCAGGGGGCGATCGGGCCCTCCACTTT
TRBJ1-1 . . TRBV27 CASSLPNRANTEAFF TGTGCCAGCAGTTTACCAAACAGGGCGAACACTGAAGCTTTCTTT
TRBJ2-1 TRBD1 . TRBV30 CAWKSGQQYNEQFF TGTGCCTGGAAGTCGGGACAGCAATACAATGAGCAGTTCTTC
TRBJ2-1 TRBD1 . TRBV19 CASRLDRGNEQFF TGTGCCAGTAGGTTGGACAGGGGCAATGAGCAGTTCTTC
TRBJ2-6 . . TRBV6-5 CASRAGGSGANVLTF TGTGCCAGCAGGGCCGGGGGTTCTGGGGCCAACGTCCTGACTTTC
TRBJ1-3 . . TRBV9 CASSVTDRTHDPGNTIYF TGTGCCAGCAGCGTTACCGACAGGACTCACGATCCTGGAAACACCATATATTTT
TRBJ1-1 . . TRBV28 CASSFNLGPREAFF TGTGCCAGCAGTTTCAATCTGGGCCCGCGTGAAGCTTTCTTT
TRBJ2-1 . . TRBV9 CASSVEVSAADNEQFF TGTGCCAGCAGCGTAGAAGTCTCTGCGGCCGACAATGAGCAGTTCTTC
TRBJ1-5 TRBD1 once TRBV6-5 CASSSTDRGSNQPQHF TGTGCCAGCAGTTCTACGGACAGGGGAAGCAATCAGCCCCAGCATTTT
TRBJ1-6 TRBD1 few TRBV6-5 CASRRTGTGNSPLHF TGTGCCAGCAGAAGAACCGGGACAGGCAATTCACCCCTCCACTTT
TRBJ2-1 TRBD1 . TRBV24-1 CATSDLGGQGTNEQFF TGTGCCACCAGTGATTTGGGAGGACAGGGGACCAATGAGCAGTTCTTC
TRBJ2-5 TRBD1 once TRBV2 CASSGQGQETQYF TGTGCCAGCAGTGGACAGGGTCAAGAGACCCAGTACTTC
TRBJ1-2 . . TRBV6-4 CASSEMQGLGYTF TGTGCCAGCAGTGAGATGCAGGGACTTGGCTACACCTTC
TRBJ1-5 . . TRBV4-1 CASSQADYSNQPQHF TGCGCCAGCAGCCAAGCTGACTACAGCAATCAGCCCCAGCATTTT
TRBJ1-3 TRBD1 . TRBV6-5 CASSPSQGSGNTIYF TGTGCCAGCAGCCCCTCACAGGGGTCTGGAAACACCATATATTTT
TRBJ1-4 . . TRBV6-5 CASSYSSGATNEKLFF TGTGCCAGCAGTTACTCGAGCGGCGCAACTAATGAAAAACTGTTTTTT
TRBJ1-1 . . TRBV5-6 CASSLDSNTEAFF TGTGCCAGCAGCTTAGACTCGAACACTGAAGCTTTCTTT
TRBJ1-1 TRBD1 once TRBV20-1 CSAATGVGAFF TGCAGTGCTGCCACAGGGGTAGGAGCTTTCTTT
TRBJ2-7 . . TRBV1 CTSSLATEQYF TGCACCAGCAGCCTGGCAACCGAGCAGTACTTC
TRBJ2-6 TRBD2 . TRBV5-4 CASTIGTSSGANVLTF TGTGCCAGCACCATAGGGACTAGCTCTGGGGCCAACGTCCTGACTTTC
TRBJ2-7 TRBD2 . TRBV9 CASSAYSGGTYEQYF TGTGCCAGCAGCGCATATAGCGGGGGGACCTACGAGCAGTACTTC
TRBJ1-5 . . TRBV19 CASSLVPGRVTEPQHF TGTGCCAGTAGTCTAGTCCCAGGGAGGGTAACTGAGCCCCAGCATTTT
TRBJ2-1 TRBD2 . TRBV6-1 CASIELAGGQEQFF TGTGCCAGCATTGAACTAGCGGGGGGGCAGGAGCAGTTCTTC